These 7 T cell receptor beta chains came from one sample sequenced in a study of T-cell reconstitution after alpha-beta-depleted transplantation in children (dated by TCRdb to 2016 to 2017). Library preparation employed PCR. The run used an Illumina HiSeq 2500. TCR libraries were prepared with molecular barcoding, using unique molecular identifiers to normalize TCRbeta repertoire quantification. TCRdb trimmed public reads at Q25 via fastp, called clones via MiXCR and kept in-frame beta chains. Identical CDR3 proteins give one entry, which carries the most common genes and DNA. For this sample there are 300,000 to 350,000 distinct CDR3 sequences; approximately 20% appear just once. In total, the top ten clones hold approximately 11% of the sample. Sample treatment or condition, as interpreted from the label and publication: allogeneic hematopoietic cell transplantation with graft depleted of TCRalphabeta T cells and CD19 B cells.

Sequencing was performed on PBMCs, mostly from graft donor cells, taken 180 days after TCRalphabeta/CD19-depleted stem cell transplant. The source is a male patient younger than 18 who had a stem cell transplant for acute lymphoblastic leukemia, so the T cells may come from the graft donor.

The chain has TRBV5-1 and TRBJ2-2; tentative D call: TRBD1 (5 bases). This CDR3 is built from 15 residues. The germline CDR1 and CDR2 sequences are SGHRS and YFSETQ. Trimming shortened V by 4 bases and J by 0 bases, and 10 bases separated the two germline ends. DNA of the CDR3: TGCGCCAGCAGCAGAGGACAAGCGAACACCGGGGAGCTGTTTTTT. Translated: CASSRGQANTGELFF. The full variable domain, in which reference TRBV5-1 and TRBJ2-2 provide the parts outside the CDR3, is KAGVTQTPRYLIKTRGQQVTLSCSPISGHRSVSWYQQTPGQGLQFLFEYFSETQRNKGNFPGRFSGRQFSNSRSEMNVSTLELGDSALYLCASSRGQANTGELFFGEGSRLTVL.

In DNA, the CDR3 is TGTGCCAGCTCACCAAGGCAGGGACTCTGGGCTGGCGAGCAGTACTTC. It is translated as CASSPRQGLWAGEQYF. The rearrangement joins TRBV18 to TRBJ2-7; tentatively, D is TRBD2 (6 bases). Germline values: CDR1 KGHSH, CDR2 LQKENI. CDR3 length: 16 amino acids. V was cut by 2 bases and J by 6 bases, with 20 bases left in between. Supplemented by reference TRBV18 and TRBJ2-7, the full variable domain reads NAGVMQNPRHLVRRRGQEARLRCSPMKGHSHVYWYRQLPEEGLKFMVYLQKENIIDESGMPKERFSAEFPKEGPSILRIQQVVRGDSAAYFCASSPRQGLWAGEQYFGPGTRLTVT.

This clonotype was seen repeatedly, ten times or more. This chain links TRBV5-1 with TRBJ2-5; possible D gene TRBD2, 6 bases. Looked up from germline, CDR1 is SGHRS and CDR2 is YFSETQ. V was trimmed by 7 bases and J by 0 bases, leaving 13 bases between them. This CDR3 spans 14 amino acids. The CDR3 loop is CASGLALNQETQYF. The CDR3, as DNA: TGCGCCAGCGGGCTAGCGCTGAACCAAGAGACCCAGTACTTC.

The chain combines TRBV15 with TRBJ1-2; D ambiguous. Germline V gene data show CDR1 as LNHNV and CDR2 as YYDKDF (reference sequence). CDR3 length: 12 amino acids. Deletions cut 5 bases from V and 7 bases from J, with 11 bases between. This CDR3 reads CATSVKGGGYTF. The CDR3 bases are TGTGCCACCAGCGTTAAGGGAGGTGGCTACACCTTC.

This clonotype showed up just a few times. The rearrangement joins TRBV5-1 to TRBJ2-7; a weak D match, TRBD1 (5 bases). Deletions cut 4 bases from V and 3 bases from J, with 8 bases between. The length of the CDR3 is 12 residues. From germline, CDR1 is SGHRS and CDR2 YFSETQ. This CDR3 reads CASSIDSYEQYF. DNA of the CDR3: TGCGCCAGCAGCATAGACAGCTACGAGCAGTACTTC.

The rearrangement uses TRBV20-1 and TRBJ2-7; tentatively, D is TRBD1 or TRBD2 (7 bases each). The CDR3 sequence is 15 residues long. Germline assignment: CDR1 DFQATT and CDR2 SNEGSKA (reference sequence). The V end was cut by 0 bases, the J end by 5 bases, with 17 bases between. The CDR3 reads CSARDPQGRGHEQYF. The CDR3 DNA reads TGCAGTGCTAGAGATCCACAGGGGAGGGGCCACGAGCAGTACTTC.

Only a few counts were recorded for this clonotype. The chain couples TRBV7-9 to TRBJ1-1; 7 bases line up with TRBD1. The CDR3 runs 16 residues. V trimming: 1 base; J trimming: 0 bases; junction bases outside the gene matches: 5. The germline V gene has CDR1 SEHNR and CDR2 FQNEAQ (reference sequence). This chain's CDR3 is CASSLGSRGLNTEAFF. In DNA, the CDR3 is TGTGCCAGCAGCTTAGGATCGAGGGGGCTGAACACTGAAGCTTTCTTT.